A selection of T cell receptor beta chains follows, all from one sample in a study of T cells in localized non-small cell lung cancer. Here immunoSEQ multiplex PCR was the method, and the copy in TCRdb shows in-frame clones only, minus some. There are around 64,000 clones in the sample; 81% occur only once, and roughly 5% lies in the top ten. This sample comprised PBMCs, obtained before any cancer treatment. The receptors originated from a man aged 35-69 years with stage II lung adenocarcinoma. CDR3s include the opening cysteine and the closing phenylalanine or tryptophan. A D gene is named only where the DNA matches it firmly. Only part of the rows carry a size: once, few, many, or a class if the clone is expanded.

v_gene	d_gene	j_gene	abundance	CDR3nt	CDR3aa
TRBV18	TRBD1	TRBJ1-1	once	TGTGCCAGCTCACCGGACAGGCGGAACACTGAAGCTTTCTTT	CASSPDRRNTEAFF
TRBV19	TRBD1	TRBJ1-1	-	TGTGCCAGTAAGGACAGGATGAACACTGAAGCTTTCTTT	CASKDRMNTEAFF
TRBV7-9	-	TRBJ2-1	-	TGTGCCAGCAACACGCTTGTCCTAAATGAGCAGTTCTTC	CASNTLVLNEQFF
TRBV2	-	TRBJ1-2	few	TGTGCCAGCAGTGAAAAGGGACATAAGGAGTACTACACCTTC	CASSEKGHKEYYTF
TRBV9	-	TRBJ2-3	-	TGTGCCAGCGCCACCGTTGGGGGTAATACGCAGTATTTT	CASATVGGNTQYF
TRBV4-1	-	TRBJ1-1	-	TGCGCCAGCAGCCAAGATATTGGTAGGTCCCCTAAGAACACTGAAGCTTTCTTT	CASSQDIGRSPKNTEAFF
TRBV6-6	TRBD1	TRBJ1-1	few	TGTGCCAGCAGTTTGCCCGGGACAGGGGGCCCCACTGAAGCTTTCTTT	CASSLPGTGGPTEAFF
TRBV7-9	-	TRBJ1-4	-	TGTGCCAGCAGCTTACTCGACAGCGAAAAACTGTTTTTT	CASSLLDSEKLFF
TRBV7-8	-	TRBJ1-5	once	TGTGCCAGCAGCTTAGCGCGCTCGGGCTATCAGCCCCAGCATTTT	CASSLARSGYQPQHF
TRBV6-5	-	TRBJ1-4	-	TGTGCCAGCACCATAAGGGAGGGTAATGAAAAACTGTTTTTT	CASTIREGNEKLFF
TRBV5-1	TRBD1	TRBJ2-7	few	TGCGCCAGCCAGACCGGGACAGGGGACTACGAGCAGTACTTC	CASQTGTGDYEQYF
TRBV27	-	TRBJ1-4	-	TGTGCCAGCAGGCCACAGGGCCCTAATGAAAAACTGTTTTTT	CASRPQGPNEKLFF
TRBV9	TRBD1	TRBJ1-2	few	TGTGCCAGCAGCACCCGGACAGGGGAGTTTACCTATGGCTACACCTTC	CASSTRTGEFTYGYTF
TRBV29-1	TRBD2	TRBJ2-1	-	TGCAGCGCCCAAGGGGGTCTAGCGGGGTACAATGAGCAGTTCTTC	CSAQGGLAGYNEQFF
TRBV6-6	-	TRBJ2-2	-	TGTGCCAGCAGTTACTCCACAACGAACACCGGGGAGCTGTTTTTT	CASSYSTTNTGELFF
TRBV5-1	TRBD2	TRBJ2-5	-	TGCGCCAGCAGCTCCGGGACTAGCGGGGCTAAAGAGACCCAGTACTTC	CASSSGTSGAKETQYF
TRBV18	-	TRBJ2-3	-	TGTGCCAGCTCACCCTCTACAGGGACCACAGATACGCAGTATTTT	CASSPSTGTTDTQYF
TRBV21-1	-	TRBJ1-3	-	TGTGCCAGCAGCAAAGAACCCGGGACATCTGGAAACACCATATATTTT	CASSKEPGTSGNTIYF
TRBV10-3	-	TRBJ1-1	few	TGTGCCATCAGAAGACACGGGGGGAACACTGAAGCTTTCTTT	CAIRRHGGNTEAFF
TRBV5-8	-	TRBJ2-2	-	TGTGCCAGCAGCGCGGAGGGCCGGACCGGGGAGCTGTTTTTT	CASSAEGRTGELFF
TRBV10-3	TRBD1	TRBJ1-2	-	TGTGCCATGAAACCCGGGACAGGGGCCAACTATGGCTACACCTTC	CAMKPGTGANYGYTF
TRBV2	TRBD1	TRBJ1-5	-	TGTGCCAGCAGCCTTCGGGACAGCCTGTATAGCAATCAGCCCCAGCATTTT	CASSLRDSLYSNQPQHF
TRBV29-1	TRBD1	TRBJ2-2	-	TGCAGCGTTGAAAAACAGGGGGCGGCCGGGGAGCTGTTTTTT	CSVEKQGAAGELFF
TRBV6-4	-	TRBJ1-1	-	TGTGCCAGCACCTCTGAGGGGAACACTGAAGCTTTCTTT	CASTSEGNTEAFF
TRBV5-1	TRBD1	TRBJ2-5	-	TGCGCCAGCAGCTTGGACAGGGGGCGAGAGACCCAGTACTTC	CASSLDRGRETQYF
TRBV6-5	-	TRBJ2-7	few	TGTGCCAGCAGTTACTTATCGCCCGGGGCGTTTAAGTACTTC	CASSYLSPGAFKYF
TRBV14	-	TRBJ2-1	-	TGTGCCAGCAGCCGTATCAGAAACGCGGGGGAGCAGTTCTTC	CASSRIRNAGEQFF
TRBV2	TRBD2	TRBJ2-4	-	TGTGCCAGCACCGATGCCGGGACTAGGGGTGGCAAAAACATTCAGTACTTC	CASTDAGTRGGKNIQYF
TRBV7-2	TRBD2	TRBJ2-5	once	TGTGCCAGCAGCTTGACTAGCGGGAGTGTGACCCAGTACTTC	CASSLTSGSVTQYF
TRBV29-1	-	TRBJ1-1	-	TGCAGCGCCAGGAGGAACACTGAAGCTTTCTTT	CSARRNTEAFF
TRBV7-7	TRBD1	TRBJ2-7	-	TGTGCTAGCGCTAAAGGGACAGGATTCTACGAGCAGTACTTC	CASAKGTGFYEQYF
TRBV4-1	-	TRBJ2-7	-	TGCGCCAGCAGCCAAGATCATCAGGGCCCGAGGTCCTACGAGCAGTACTTC	CASSQDHQGPRSYEQYF
TRBV2	-	TRBJ2-5	-	TGTGCCAGCAGTGGTCGAATGGGGGCAGAGACCCAGTACTTC	CASSGRMGAETQYF
TRBV4-3	-	TRBJ2-7	-	TGCGCCAGCAGCCAAACCGCATCAGGGCTCTACGAGCAGTACTTC	CASSQTASGLYEQYF
TRBV2	-	TRBJ2-1	few	TGTGCCAGCAGTTACTACGAAGTCAGGGGCGGCTACAATGAGCAGTTCTTC	CASSYYEVRGGYNEQFF
TRBV6-5	-	TRBJ2-5	-	TGTGCCAGCAGTGCCGGGACGGGCAGAGAGACCCAGTACTTC	CASSAGTGRETQYF
TRBV7-2	-	TRBJ1-5	-	TGTGCCAGCAGCTTAGAGGTCGTGGACCATCCAGGCGATCAGCCCCAGCATTTT	CASSLEVVDHPGDQPQHF
TRBV5-1	-	TRBJ1-1	medium-sized	TGCGCCAGCAGCTTGGTGCCAGGCGTTAACACTGAAGCTTTCTTT	CASSLVPGVNTEAFF
TRBV7-3	-	TRBJ2-3	-	TGTGCCAGCAGCCCGGGACATTCTCCCACAGATACGCAGTATTTT	CASSPGHSPTDTQYF
TRBV6-5	-	TRBJ2-1	-	TGTGCCAGCAGTTACTCGTCACGAGGGGGGGTCAATGAGCAGTTCTTC	CASSYSSRGGVNEQFF
TRBV19	-	TRBJ1-2	-	TGTGCCAGTAGTATAAAGCCGTCTGGGGGCTACACCTTC	CASSIKPSGGYTF
TRBV6-6	-	TRBJ2-7	-	TGTGCCAGCAGTCGGACCAGCTACGAGCAGTACTTC	CASSRTSYEQYF
TRBV7-9	-	TRBJ1-2	-	TGTGCCAGCAGCTTTAAACAGGGACCGATATTAAACTATGGCTACACCTTC	CASSFKQGPILNYGYTF
TRBV21-1	-	TRBJ2-5	-	TGTGCCAGCAGCAAAGAGGACAAGATAGGGGAGACCCAGTACTTC	CASSKEDKIGETQYF
TRBV18	TRBD1	TRBJ2-6	-	TGTGCCAGCTCACCGGTAGGACAGGGGGCGACGGGGGCCAACGTCCTGACTTTC	CASSPVGQGATGANVLTF
TRBV7-9	-	TRBJ2-5	-	TGTGCCAGCAGCTCGGTCGGGACCCAGTACTTC	CASSSVGTQYF